This TCR beta chain emerged from a study of shared clonotypes between healthy human individuals. Trimming removed 6 bases at V and 0 bases at J, with 12 bases between. CDR3 size: 15 residues. Germline V gives CDR1 MNHEY, CDR2 SVGAGI. The repertoire was sequenced with immunoSEQ multiplex PCR; TCRdb's copy has only in-frame clones and lacks some. The repertoire holds 2 million to 2.5 million clones, approximately 94% seen once, with 0.1% to 0.15% in the top ten. Specimen: naive CD4+ T cells sorted from blood. The subset was: CD45RA+ positively selected. The TCR sequence derives from a man aged 18 to 29 in good health. The chain links TRBV6-5 to TRBJ2-1; D is possibly TRBD2 (5 bases). CDR3 amino acids: CASSQERTSYNEQFF. The DNA of the CDR3 is TGTGCCAGCAGCCAGGAGCGGACCTCCTACAATGAGCAGTTCTTC.